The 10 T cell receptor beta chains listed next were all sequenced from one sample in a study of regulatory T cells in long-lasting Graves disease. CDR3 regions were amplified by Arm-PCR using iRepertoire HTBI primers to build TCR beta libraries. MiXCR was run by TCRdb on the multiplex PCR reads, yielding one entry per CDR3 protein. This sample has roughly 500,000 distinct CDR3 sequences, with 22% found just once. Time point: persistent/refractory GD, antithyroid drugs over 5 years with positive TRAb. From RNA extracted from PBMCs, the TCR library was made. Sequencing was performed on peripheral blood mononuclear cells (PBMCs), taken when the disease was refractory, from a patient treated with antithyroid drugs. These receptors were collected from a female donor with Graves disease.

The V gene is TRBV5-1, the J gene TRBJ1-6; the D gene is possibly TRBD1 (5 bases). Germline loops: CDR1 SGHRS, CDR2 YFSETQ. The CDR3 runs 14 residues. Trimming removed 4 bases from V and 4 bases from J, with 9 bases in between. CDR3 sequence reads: CASSRDVYNSPLHF. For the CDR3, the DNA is TGCGCCAGCAGCCGGGACGTTTATAATTCACCCCTCCACTTT.

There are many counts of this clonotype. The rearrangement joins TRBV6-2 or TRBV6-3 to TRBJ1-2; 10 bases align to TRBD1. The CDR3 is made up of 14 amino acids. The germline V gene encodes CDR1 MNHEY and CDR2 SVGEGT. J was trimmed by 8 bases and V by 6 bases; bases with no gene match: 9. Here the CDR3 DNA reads TGTGCCAGCAGCCCACTGGGACAGGGGCAAGGCTACACCTTC. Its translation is CASSPLGQGQGYTF.

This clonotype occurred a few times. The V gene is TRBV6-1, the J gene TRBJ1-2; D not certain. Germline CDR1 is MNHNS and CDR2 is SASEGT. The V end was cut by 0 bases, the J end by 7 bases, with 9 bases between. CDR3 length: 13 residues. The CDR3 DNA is TGTGCCAGCAGTGAAGCGTTTGAGAGTGGCTACACCTTC. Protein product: CASSEAFESGYTF.

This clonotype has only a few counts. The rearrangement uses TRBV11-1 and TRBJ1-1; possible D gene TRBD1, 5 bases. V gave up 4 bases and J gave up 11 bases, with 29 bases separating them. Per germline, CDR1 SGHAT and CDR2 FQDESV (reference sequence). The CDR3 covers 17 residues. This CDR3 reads CASSSRGRAGSELGAFF. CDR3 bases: TGTGCCAGCAGCTCTAGAGGCAGGGCGGGATCCGAACTGGGGGCTTTCTTT.

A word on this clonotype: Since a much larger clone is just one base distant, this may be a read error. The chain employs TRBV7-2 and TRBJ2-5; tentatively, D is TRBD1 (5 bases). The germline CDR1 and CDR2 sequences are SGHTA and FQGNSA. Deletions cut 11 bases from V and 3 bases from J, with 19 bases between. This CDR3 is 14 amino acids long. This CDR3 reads CACTPGQIKETQYF. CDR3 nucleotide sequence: TGTGCCTGCACCCCAGGGCAGATAAAAGAGACCCAGTACTTC.

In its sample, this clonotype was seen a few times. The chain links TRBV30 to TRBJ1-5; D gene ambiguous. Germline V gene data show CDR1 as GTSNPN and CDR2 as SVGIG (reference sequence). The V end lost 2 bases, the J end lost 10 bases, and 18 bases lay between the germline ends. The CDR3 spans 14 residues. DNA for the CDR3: TGTGCCTGGAGTATAAAGAACTCGGAAGTACCCCAGCATTTT. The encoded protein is CAWSIKNSEVPQHF.

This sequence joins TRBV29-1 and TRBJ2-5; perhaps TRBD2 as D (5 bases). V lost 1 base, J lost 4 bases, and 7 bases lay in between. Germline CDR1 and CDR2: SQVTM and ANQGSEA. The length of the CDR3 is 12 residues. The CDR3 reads CSVEAGRETQYF. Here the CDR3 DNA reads TGCAGCGTTGAAGCGGGGAGAGAGACCCAGTACTTC.

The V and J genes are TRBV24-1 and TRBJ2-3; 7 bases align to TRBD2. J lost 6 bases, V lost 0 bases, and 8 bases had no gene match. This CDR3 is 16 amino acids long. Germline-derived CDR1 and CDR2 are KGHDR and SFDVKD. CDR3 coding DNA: TGTGCCACCAGTGATTTGTCAAGCGGGACTGGGGATACGCAGTATTTT. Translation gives CATSDLSSGTGDTQYF.

The DNA for the CDR3 is TGTGCCAGCAGCTCCACTAGCGGGGGGCAAGAGACCCAGTACTTC. It encodes CASSSTSGGQETQYF. The chain joins TRBV3-1 to TRBJ2-5; 12 bases agree with TRBD2. The germline V gene encodes CDR1 LGHDT and CDR2 YNNKEL (reference sequence). The ends lost 5 bases at V and 2 bases at J; junction bases unmatched: 3. The CDR3 is 15 residues long.

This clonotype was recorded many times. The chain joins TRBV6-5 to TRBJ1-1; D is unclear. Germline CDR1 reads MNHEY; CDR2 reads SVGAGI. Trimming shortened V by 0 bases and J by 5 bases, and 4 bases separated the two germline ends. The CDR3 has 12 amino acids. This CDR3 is CASSYSLTEAFF. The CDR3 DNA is TGTGCCAGCAGTTACTCGCTGACTGAAGCTTTCTTT.